Below are 13 T cell receptor beta chains sequenced from a single sample in a study of cytomegalovirus exposure and HLA in healthy donors listed by TCRdb under 2017. Library creation used the immunoSEQ multiplex PCR assay. Here the immuneACCESS table is served through TCRdb, limited to in-frame sequences with V and J called. Missing clones are a known gap in these copies; in checked studies unresolved V genes cover under half, and the rest lacks a known reason. The sample contains about 130,000 clones, just under 90% of them found a single time. About 6.6% of the sample goes to the ten largest clones. Sample: PBMCs. These receptors came from a woman aged 25-40 years in good health and CMV-seropositive.

This chain joins TRBV6-1 and TRBJ1-1; no reliable D call. CDR1 and CDR2 from the germline V gene are MNHNS and SASEGT. The CDR3 runs to 13 residues. Trimming removed 10 bases at V and 1 base at J, with 13 bases between. The DNA for the CDR3 is TGTGCCACCGACTTCCGCGGGAACACTGAAGCTTTCTTT. It is translated as CATDFRGNTEAFF.

The chain uses TRBV28 and TRBJ2-3; unclear D gene. The CDR3 runs 13 residues. V gave up 5 bases and J gave up 4 bases, with 10 bases separating them. Germline CDR1 MDHEN, CDR2 SYDVKM. This chain's CDR3 is CASSLNLADTQYF. The DNA of the CDR3 is TGTGCCAGCAGTCTCAATTTAGCAGATACGCAGTATTTT.

The chain is built from TRBV4-1 and TRBJ2-5; 12 bases line up with TRBD2. The V gene's germline CDR1 is MGHRA and CDR2 YSYEKL. The CDR3 loop spans 19 amino acids. V gave up 1 base and J gave up 0 bases; unmatched junction bases: 9. CDR3 protein: CASSQGRLAGGPNQETQYF. The CDR3 nucleotides are TGCGCCAGCAGCCAAGGGCGGCTAGCGGGGGGGCCTAACCAAGAGACCCAGTACTTC.

The rearrangement uses TRBV5-4 and TRBJ2-1; the match to TRBD2 covers 11 bases. The length of the CDR3 is 14 residues. After removal of 3 bases from V and 7 bases from J, the junction contained 3 bases not matched to a gene. Germline-derived CDR1 and CDR2 are SGHNT and YYREEE (reference sequence). DNA of the CDR3: TGTGCCAGCAGCTCGCGGACTAGCGGGAATGAGCAGTTCTTC. It yields the protein CASSSRTSGNEQFF.

The chain links TRBV5-1 to TRBJ2-5, with D unresolved. The CDR3 contains 14 residues. Germline assignment: CDR1 SGHRS and CDR2 YFSETQ. Trimming pared 1 base from V and 5 bases from J, leaving 12 bases between. CDR3 loop: CASSLTMTGETQYF. In nucleotides, the CDR3 is TGCGCCAGCAGCTTGACCATGACCGGGGAGACCCAGTACTTC.

This sequence joins TRBV7-3 and TRBJ2-1; 8 bases map to TRBD2. The CDR3 has 15 amino acids. Germline lookup yields CDR1 SGHTA and CDR2 FQGTGA. Unmatched junction bases numbered 3, after V lost 3 bases and J lost 2 bases. In nucleotides, the CDR3 is TGTGCCAGCAGCTTCCGGGGGGGACCCTACAATGAGCAGTTCTTC. This translates into CASSFRGGPYNEQFF.

This clone was observed once. The V and J genes are TRBV9 and TRBJ1-2; D is possibly TRBD1 (6 bases). CDR1 and CDR2 (germline): SGDLS, YYNGEE. The CDR3 length is 15 residues. With 0 bases removed from V and 2 bases from J, the gap between germline ends came to 11 bases. The CDR3 sequence: CASSVGSQGNYGYTF. DNA for the CDR3: TGTGCCAGCAGCGTAGGGAGCCAGGGGAACTATGGCTACACCTTC. Supplemented by reference TRBV9 and TRBJ1-2, the full variable domain reads DSGVTQTPKHLITATGQRVTLRCSPRSGDLSVYWYQQSLDQGLQFLIQYYNGEERAKGNILERFSAQQFPDLHSELNLSSLELGDSALYFCASSVGSQGNYGYTFGSGTRLTVV.

The V and J genes are TRBV5-6 and TRBJ2-4; 7 bases map to TRBD1. The length of the CDR3 is 15 residues. Germline assignment: CDR1 SGHDT and CDR2 YYEEEE. With V trimmed by 1 base and J by 7 bases, 8 bases remained unmatched. The CDR3 sequence: CASSLRGGPRNIQYF. In nucleotides, the CDR3 is TGTGCCAGCAGCTTGAGAGGGGGCCCCCGGAACATTCAGTACTTC.

The V and J genes are TRBV6-6 and TRBJ2-5, with 10 positions matching TRBD2. Germline V gene lookup returns CDR1 MNHNY and CDR2 SVGAGI (reference sequence). This CDR3 spans 13 amino acids. J gave up 5 bases and V 11 bases, and 8 bases lay outside the gene matches. The CDR3 region has the DNA TGTGCCCACTCCAGCGGGGGGGCGGAGACCCAGTACTTC. Amino acids: CAHSSGGAETQYF.

The chain combines TRBV15 with TRBJ1-5, with a possible D match to TRBD1 (6 bases). The germline gives CDR1 LNHNV, CDR2 YYDKDF (reference sequence). V was trimmed by 6 bases and J by 5 bases, leaving 17 bases between them. This CDR3 has 15 residues. CDR3 sequence: CATRGWGQGDQPQHF. CDR3 sequence (DNA): TGTGCCACCAGAGGTTGGGGGCAGGGAGATCAGCCCCAGCATTTT. Filled out from reference TRBV15 and TRBJ1-5, the complete variable domain reads DAMVIQNPRYQVTQFGKPVTLSCSQTLNHNVMYWYQQKSSQAPKLLFHYYDKDFNNEADTPDNFQSRRPNTSFCFLDIRSPGLGDTAMYLCATRGWGQGDQPQHFGDGTRLSIL.

This chain joins TRBV27 and TRBJ2-3, with 11 bases that match TRBD2. CDR1 and CDR2 from the germline V gene are MNHEY and SMNVEV (reference sequence). The CDR3 loop spans 14 amino acids. V trimming: 7 bases; J trimming: 5 bases; junction bases outside the gene matches: 5. This chain's CDR3 is CASTLTSGGDTQYF. As DNA, the CDR3 is TGTGCCAGCACCTTAACTAGCGGGGGAGATACGCAGTATTTT.

J is TRBJ1-5 and V is TRBV15, with 7 bases that match TRBD1. The CDR3 totals 14 residues. Germline V gene sequence: CDR1 LNHNV, CDR2 YYDKDF (reference sequence). After removal of 2 bases from V and 4 bases from J, the junction contained 2 bases not matched to a gene. The CDR3 DNA reads as TGTGCCACCAGCAGACAGACAGGGAATCAGCCCCAGCATTTT. Protein product: CATSRQTGNQPQHF.

V is TRBV27 and J is TRBJ1-5, with D maybe TRBD1 (6 bases). The CDR3 totals 13 residues. CDR1 is MNHEY and CDR2 is SMNVEV in the germline V gene (reference sequence). V shed 1 base and J shed 11 bases, with 12 bases lying between them. The CDR3 region has the DNA TGTGCCAGCAGTTTATGGGCGGGGGCGTCCCAGCATTTT. Translation gives CASSLWAGASQHF.